Below are 24 T cell receptor beta chains sequenced from a single sample in a study of blood T cell repertoires in COVID-19. Assay: immunoSEQ multiplex PCR; the TCRdb copy retains only in-frame clones and omits some. Here the sample spans about 200,000 clones, over 80% being singletons. Sequencing used peripheral blood. The receptors shown here come from a woman in her sixties or seventies with COVID-19, enrolled during active disease.

J is TRBJ1-1 and V is TRBV7-9; a weak D match, TRBD1 (6 bases). CDR1 and CDR2 from the germline V gene are SEHNR and FQNEAQ (reference sequence). This CDR3 has 14 amino acids. V was clipped by 3 bases and J by 2 bases, with 10 bases between them. The CDR3 sequence: CASSFRGLNTEAFF. The CDR3 region has the DNA TGTGCCAGCAGCTTCAGGGGACTAAACACTGAAGCTTTCTTT.

This sequence joins TRBV6-5 and TRBJ1-5, with 8 bases fitting TRBD1. The J segment lost 2 bases and the V segment lost 7 bases, leaving 7 bases of the junction unmatched. This CDR3 comprises 15 residues. Per germline, CDR1 MNHEY and CDR2 SVGAGI. DNA for the CDR3: TGTGCCAGCACCCTAACAGGGGGGGGCAATCAGCCCCAGCATTTT. As protein: CASTLTGGGNQPQHF.

The V gene is TRBV5-5, the J gene TRBJ1-1; the D gene is possibly TRBD1 (6 bases). Germline V CDR1 and CDR2: SGHKS, YYEKEE (reference sequence). This CDR3 is 15 amino acids long. Trimming pared 0 bases from V and 3 bases from J, leaving 12 bases between. As DNA, the CDR3 is TGTGCCAGCAGCTTGGACAGGGATCGGGACACTGAAGCTTTCTTT. Its translation: CASSLDRDRDTEAFF.

The V call is TRBV30, the J call TRBJ2-1; 8 nucleotides line up with TRBD2. Per germline, CDR1 GTSNPN and CDR2 SVGIG (reference sequence). There are 15 residues in the CDR3. The ends lost 4 bases at V and 5 bases at J; junction bases unmatched: 10. The DNA of the CDR3 is TGTGCCTGGATAAACGGGAGGGCCACCCACAATGAGCAGTTCTTC. The encoded protein is CAWINGRATHNEQFF.

This chain connects TRBV7-9 to TRBJ1-2; D unresolved. The germline V and J ends were trimmed by 5 bases and 7 bases, with 17 bases remaining between them. Germline-derived CDR1 and CDR2 are SEHNR and FQNEAQ (reference sequence). This CDR3 has 14 residues. Here the CDR3 DNA reads TGTGCCAGCAGCCCGAACGTGAATGAGGTTGGCTACACCTTC. Encoded protein: CASSPNVNEVGYTF.

This rearrangement joins TRBV7-2 to TRBJ2-1; 7 nucleotides align to TRBD2. The CDR3 runs 16 residues. In germline, CDR1 is SGHTA, CDR2 FQGNSA. V trimming: 5 bases; J trimming: 8 bases; junction bases outside the gene matches: 15. CDR3 sequence: CASSLGLVFVGDEQFF. CDR3 nucleotides: TGTGCCAGCAGCCTCGGACTAGTATTTGTGGGCGATGAGCAGTTCTTC.

This chain links TRBV18 with TRBJ1-4; tentatively, D is TRBD1 (5 bases). Trimming left V 6 bases short and J 0 bases short, with 11 bases between. This CDR3 comprises 15 residues. Germline-derived CDR1 and CDR2 are KGHSH and LQKENI. CDR3 DNA sequence: TGTGCCAGCTCTACAGGATACGCAACTAATGAAAAACTGTTTTTT. This codes for CASSTGYATNEKLFF.

This clone was picked up many times. The chain combines TRBV7-2 with TRBJ2-7, with 7 positions matching TRBD1. The CDR3 is 13 residues long. V lost 7 bases, J lost 6 bases, and 9 bases stayed unmatched. Looked up from germline, CDR1 is SGHTA and CDR2 is FQGNSA. The CDR3 loop reads CASTSGTALEQYF. CDR3 coding DNA: TGTGCCAGCACCTCGGGGACAGCACTCGAGCAGTACTTC.

The rearrangement joins TRBV21-1 to TRBJ1-1. TRBV21-1 is listed as a pseudogene. The CDR3 is 15 residues long. In nucleotides, the CDR3 is TGTGCCGGCATGGCCTCGGGAATCCTCCTACCGGGGGCTTTCTTT. Translating gives CAGMASGILLPGAFF.

V is TRBV10-3 and J is TRBJ2-3; 8 bases fit TRBD1. The J segment lost 0 bases and the V segment lost 3 bases, leaving 2 bases of the junction unmatched. CDR1 and CDR2 (germline): ENHRY, SYGVKD. The CDR3 loop spans 15 amino acids. CDR3 DNA: TGTGCCATCAGTGACAGGGGGCATAGCACAGATACGCAGTATTTT. Protein sequence: CAISDRGHSTDTQYF.

The chain couples TRBV2 to TRBJ1-1; no firm D call. The CDR3 sequence is 12 residues long. The germline V and J ends were trimmed by 4 bases and 10 bases, with 13 bases remaining between them. Germline loops: CDR1 SNHLY, CDR2 FYNNEI. The CDR3 spells CASSGGFDGAFF. CDR3 sequence (DNA): TGTGCCAGCAGTGGAGGATTCGACGGAGCTTTCTTT.

In this sample, this clone turned up once. V usage is TRBV7-8 and J usage is TRBJ1-3; TRBD1 agrees at 8 bases. The germline V gene has CDR1 SGHVS and CDR2 FQNEAQ. CDR3 length equals 17 residues. Trimming cost V 2 bases and J 1 base; bases outside gene matches: 7. The chain's CDR3 is CASSLTRTGWSGNTIYF. CDR3 sequence (DNA): TGTGCCAGCAGCTTAACTAGGACAGGGTGGTCTGGAAACACCATATATTTT. Filled out from reference TRBV7-8 and TRBJ1-3, the complete variable domain reads GAGVSQSPRYKVAKRGQDVALRCDPISGHVSLFWYQQALGQGPEFLTYFQNEAQLDKSGLPSDRFFAERPEGSVSTLKIQRTQQEDSAVYLCASSLTRTGWSGNTIYFGEGSWLTVV.

Only a few counts were recorded for this clone. V usage is TRBV25-1 and J usage is TRBJ2-5; 11 positions match TRBD2. Germline V CDR1 and CDR2: MGHDK, SYGVNS. CDR3 length: 15 residues. Trimming removed 1 base from V and 3 bases from J; junction bases left unmatched: 1. This chain's CDR3 is CASSELTSGEETQYF. In DNA, the CDR3 is TGTGCCAGCAGTGAATTGACTAGCGGGGAAGAGACCCAGTACTTC.

The chain couples TRBV9 to TRBJ2-3; the match to TRBD2 covers 11 bases. V lost 3 bases, J lost 2 bases, and 5 bases stayed unmatched. Looked up from germline, CDR1 is SGDLS and CDR2 is YYNGEE. The CDR3 contains 16 residues. CDR3 amino acids: CASSGEGLADTDTQYF. CDR3 coding DNA: TGTGCCAGCAGCGGAGAGGGACTAGCGGACACAGATACGCAGTATTTT.

The V and J genes are TRBV6-5 and TRBJ1-1; no firm D call. Per germline, CDR1 MNHEY and CDR2 SVGAGI. CDR3 length: 13 residues. V lost 6 bases and J 4 bases, leaving 12 bases between the germline ends. CDR3 residues: CASRTNAPTEAFF. DNA for the CDR3: TGTGCCAGCAGGACTAACGCACCCACTGAAGCTTTCTTT.

This clone showed up just a few times. The chain employs TRBV11-2 and TRBJ2-3, with TRBD2 identical over 12 bases. CDR1 and CDR2 from the germline V gene are SGHAT and FQNNGV. Unmatched junction bases numbered 15, after V lost 8 bases and J lost 6 bases. This CDR3 is built from 17 residues. The CDR3 region is CASGRRRTSGVGDTQYF. CDR3 coding DNA: TGTGCCAGCGGACGCCGCCGGACTAGCGGGGTGGGGGATACGCAGTATTTT.

This clone is a singleton in its sample. The chain carries TRBV29-1 and TRBJ1-5; D possibly corresponds to TRBD1 (5 bases). Trimming shortened V by 7 bases and J by 4 bases, and 17 bases separated the two germline ends. CDR1 is SQVTM and CDR2 is ANQGSEA in the germline V gene. CDR3 size: 14 residues. CDR3: CSASLGGGNQPQHF. In DNA, the CDR3 is TGCAGCGCCTCCTTGGGCGGGGGAAATCAGCCCCAGCATTTT.

This chain links TRBV28 with TRBJ2-2; D remains ambiguous. V lost 5 bases to trimming and J lost 1 base, with 11 bases between them. CDR1 MDHEN and CDR2 SYDVKM come from the germline V gene. The CDR3 is 15 amino acids. The CDR3, as DNA: TGTGCCAGCAGTGCTCCACAGAAGAACACCGGGGAGCTGTTTTTT. Protein: CASSAPQKNTGELFF.

This clone was counted between two and nine times. V is TRBV27 and J is TRBJ2-2, with D maybe TRBD2 (5 bases). Trimming pared 2 bases from V and 5 bases from J, leaving 9 bases between. The CDR3 spans 14 residues. Germline V gives CDR1 MNHEY, CDR2 SMNVEV (reference sequence). DNA of the CDR3: TGTGCCAGCAGTTTAAGAACGGGGACCGGGGAGCTGTTTTTT. Residues: CASSLRTGTGELFF.

This clone was counted between two and nine times. J is TRBJ1-1 and V is TRBV6-5; D may be TRBD1 (5 bases). This CDR3 spans 15 amino acids. Deletions cut 2 bases from V and 3 bases from J, with 13 bases between. Germline V gene sequence: CDR1 MNHEY, CDR2 SVGAGI. The CDR3 protein is CASSYGGVQYTEAFF. CDR3 nucleotide sequence: TGTGCCAGCAGTTACGGGGGGGTACAGTACACTGAAGCTTTCTTT.

J is TRBJ2-2 and V is TRBV19; TRBD1 matches at 8 bases. CDR3 length: 16 residues. V was pared by 4 bases and J by 5 bases, with 9 bases of the junction left unmatched. Germline V gene lookup returns CDR1 LNHDA and CDR2 SQIVND (reference sequence). The CDR3 region is CASSTRTGMGTGELFF. CDR3 DNA sequence: TGTGCCAGTAGTACTCGGACAGGGATGGGTACCGGGGAGCTGTTTTTT.

This clone appeared a single time. The chain employs TRBV11-2 and TRBJ1-1, with D perhaps TRBD1 (6 bases). In germline, CDR1 is SGHAT, CDR2 FQNNGV. The CDR3 is 13 residues long. V was shortened by 0 bases and J by 11 bases, with 13 bases between the two germline ends. This CDR3 reads CASSLERGGMAFF. CDR3 DNA: TGTGCCAGCAGCTTAGAGAGGGGGGGGATGGCTTTCTTT.

The chain carries TRBV28 and TRBJ1-6, with D tentatively TRBD1 (5 bases). V dropped 6 bases and J dropped 13 bases, with 19 bases sitting between them. Germline-derived CDR1 and CDR2 are MDHEN and SYDVKM. The CDR3 runs 14 residues. The CDR3 spells CASSQSRGGIPLHF. For the CDR3, the DNA is TGTGCCAGCAGCCAAAGCCGGGGGGGGATTCCCCTCCACTTT.

The J gene is TRBJ2-4, the V gene TRBV18, with no clear D. The germline CDR1 and CDR2 sequences are KGHSH and LQKENI. The CDR3 runs to 16 residues. V was shortened by 3 bases and J by 1 base, with 13 bases between the two germline ends. The CDR3 sequence: CASSPLAHAAKNIQYF. The DNA for the CDR3 is TGTGCCAGCTCACCCTTGGCACATGCTGCCAAAAACATTCAGTACTTC.